This T cell receptor beta chain was documented in a study of lymphopenia after photon versus proton radiotherapy. The assay was immunoSEQ multiplex PCR, and TCRdb's table has in-frame clones only and misses some. Counted here are 150,000 to 200,000 clones, more than 85% occurring once; the ten biggest clones make up around 4.7%. Concerning this clone: Its antigen is as yet unknown.

CDR1 is KGHSH and CDR2 is LQKENI in the germline V gene. Between the trimmed V and J ends, which lost 3 bases and 6 bases, there was a span of 11 bases. The CDR3 runs 13 residues. Overall study findings and caveats: After the lymphocyte nadir, photon-treated repertoires showed oligoclonal expansion, especially of CD8+ Temra cells. Photon-treated patients lost naive T cells and TCR diversity; proton-treated stayed stable.

The TCR sequence derives from a man aged 45-60 years with gastric cancer. This chain uses TRBV18 with TRBJ1-1; TRBD1 might be the D (5 bases). Sequences were derived from peripheral blood, sampled from a patient treated with photon-based radiotherapy. CDR3 protein: CASSPPTGPEAFF. The CDR3 DNA reads TGTGCCAGCTCACCTCCAACGGGACCTGAAGCTTTCTTT.